Shown below are 2 T cell receptor beta chains from a single sample sequenced in a study of blood T cell repertoires in COVID-19. Method: immunoSEQ multiplex PCR; TCRdb's copy keeps in-frame clones and lacks some. The data hold 180,000 or so clones, with more than 80% observed a single time. Material: PBMCs or T cells enriched from blood (not recorded which). The source of these receptors is a man aged 40-49 years who had recovered from COVID-19.

The J gene is TRBJ1-2, the V gene TRBV3-1 (or the pseudogene TRBV3-2), with D uncertain. V shed 5 bases and J shed 8 bases, with 15 bases lying between them. This CDR3 has 13 amino acids. Per germline, CDR1 LGHDT and CDR2 YNNKEL (reference sequence). The CDR3: CASSSGRGNGYTF. Written as DNA, the CDR3 is TGTGCCAGCAGCTCTGGGCGGGGAAACGGCTACACCTTC.

V usage is TRBV5-1 and J usage is TRBJ2-1; TRBD2 matches 9 bases. The CDR3 consists of 14 residues. CDR1 and CDR2 from the germline V gene are SGHRS and YFSETQ. V was pared by 5 bases and J by 2 bases, with 2 bases of the junction left unmatched. This chain's CDR3 is CASSSGRTYNEQFF. In DNA form, the CDR3 reads TGCGCCAGCAGTAGCGGGAGAACCTACAATGAGCAGTTCTTC.